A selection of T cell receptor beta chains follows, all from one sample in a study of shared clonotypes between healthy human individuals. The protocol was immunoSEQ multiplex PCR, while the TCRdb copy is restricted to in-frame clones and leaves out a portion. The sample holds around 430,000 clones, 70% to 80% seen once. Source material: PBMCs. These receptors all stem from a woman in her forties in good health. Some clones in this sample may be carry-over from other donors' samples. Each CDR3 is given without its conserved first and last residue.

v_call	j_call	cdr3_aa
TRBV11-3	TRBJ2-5	ASSSGLAGFGETQY
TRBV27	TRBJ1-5	ASSSGTGYQPQH
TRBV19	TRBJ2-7	ASGGILGYEQY
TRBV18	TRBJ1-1	ASSPEEGLNTEAF
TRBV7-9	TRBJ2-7	ASSLPGLHYEQY
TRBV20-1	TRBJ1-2	SAHDTFGYT
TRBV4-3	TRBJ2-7	ASSQGEGSGYEQY
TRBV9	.	ASSSRPTYEQY
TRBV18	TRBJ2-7	ASSPPTSGTYEQY
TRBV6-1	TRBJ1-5	ASRGGTVSHQPQH
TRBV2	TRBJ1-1	ASSGGVNTEAF
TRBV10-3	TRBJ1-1	AIRLLQGADGNTEAF
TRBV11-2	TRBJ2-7	ASSPDSSGRVPGEQY
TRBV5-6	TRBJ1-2	ASSPLQGTYGYT
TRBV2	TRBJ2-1	ARSDTSGRAEEQDNEQF
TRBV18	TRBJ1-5	ASSPGTGYQPQH
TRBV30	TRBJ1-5	AWSPNPRQPQH
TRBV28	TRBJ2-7	ASSLSQASYEQY